The 5 T cell receptor beta chains given below trace back to one sample, sequenced in a study of breast tumors, draining lymph nodes, adjacent tissues. The lymph nodes were axillary draining lymph nodes from breast cancer patients. TCRdb re-analysed the multiplex PCR reads in MiXCR, keeping a single row per CDR3 protein. The repertoire includes under 350,000 distinct CDR3 sequences, 30% of them detected once, and 0.85% to 1.3% sits in the top ten. Sequencing input: axillary lymph node tissue. The receptor source for this set is a female donor with breast cancer. Some clones in this sample may be carry-over from other donors' samples.

This clonotype appeared a few times. V usage is TRBV30 and J usage is TRBJ2-6; D gene uncertain. The CDR3 extends over 13 amino acids. Per germline, CDR1 GTSNPN and CDR2 SVGIG (reference sequence). Trimming took 2 bases from V and 4 from J, leaving 6 bases between them. This CDR3 reads CAWSIGGANVLTF. CDR3 coding DNA: TGTGCCTGGAGTATCGGAGGGGCCAACGTCCTGACTTTC.

This clonotype has a count of ten or more. The chain has TRBV6-5 and TRBJ2-1; D gene unclear. Trimming pared 0 bases from V and 3 bases from J, leaving 6 bases between. CDR1 and CDR2 (germline): MNHEY, SVGAGI. The CDR3 consists of 14 residues. The CDR3 bases are TGTGCCAGCAGTTACTCGATGAGCTACAATGAGCAGTTCTTC. Translated: CASSYSMSYNEQFF.

Many counts were recorded for this clonotype. J is TRBJ2-1 and V is TRBV7-6; 8 bases align to TRBD2. J lost 9 bases, V lost 5 bases, and 15 bases had no gene match. The germline V gene has CDR1 SGHVS and CDR2 FNYEAQ. This CDR3 contains 16 residues. CDR3 sequence (DNA): TGTGCCAGCAGCCCCCGGTCGGGACTAGACTATGGTGAGCAGTTCTTC. Protein: CASSPRSGLDYGEQFF.

On this clonotype: A read error may account for a junction end that differs from germline. The chain uses TRBV20-1 and TRBJ2-3; D may be TRBD2 (6 bases). The germline V gene has CDR1 DFQATT and CDR2 SNEGSKA (reference sequence). There are 14 residues in the CDR3. CDR3 sequence (DNA): TGCAGTGCTAGAAGAGGAGGGACCACAGCTACGCAGTATTTT. Protein sequence: CSARRGGTTATQYF.

This clonotype was seen repeatedly, ten times or more. The chain couples TRBV27 to TRBJ1-5; D is uncertain. Between the trimmed V and J ends, which lost 2 bases and 3 bases, there was a span of 8 bases. This CDR3 is built from 14 residues. Germline assignment: CDR1 MNHEY and CDR2 SMNVEV (reference sequence). CDR3 bases: TGTGCCAGCAGTTTAAGTCGGACCAATCAGCCCCAGCATTTT. Residues: CASSLSRTNQPQHF.